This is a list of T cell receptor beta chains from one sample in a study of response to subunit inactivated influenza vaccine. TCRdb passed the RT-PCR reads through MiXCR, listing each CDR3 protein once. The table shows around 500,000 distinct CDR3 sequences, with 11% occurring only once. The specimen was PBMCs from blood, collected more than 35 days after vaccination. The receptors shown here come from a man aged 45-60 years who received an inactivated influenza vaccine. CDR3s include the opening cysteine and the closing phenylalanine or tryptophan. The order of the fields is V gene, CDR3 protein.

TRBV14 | CASSPGMYNEQFF
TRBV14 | CASSWTERAEQYF
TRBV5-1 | CASSVSGGSDTQYF
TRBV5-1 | CASSSSGTLETQYF
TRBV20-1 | CSASGTSGTYEQYF
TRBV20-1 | CSAGGGTVSSYEQYF
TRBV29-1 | CSVGNRSKSYNEQFF
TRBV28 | CASTSPVGGRYEQYF
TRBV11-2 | CASSLDGLAGPISEQFF
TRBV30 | CAWLGLLTDTQYF
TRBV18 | CASRGREGRNEQFF
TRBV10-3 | CAISGIGSGADTQYF
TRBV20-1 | CSARGTGSGTGELFF
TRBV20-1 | CSAPDMGRQPQHF
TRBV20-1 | CSALRVVDTEAFF
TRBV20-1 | CSARDLAGGTYNEQFF
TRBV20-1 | CSASLLAGGGETQYF
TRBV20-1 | CSADKTGMNTEAFF
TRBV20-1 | CSASGAAGDSYNEQFF
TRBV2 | CASSDPGVWHNEQFF
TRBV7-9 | CASSLEVLGQGRETQYF
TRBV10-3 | CAISRDRAYEQYF
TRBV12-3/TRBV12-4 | CASSYFRAGDEQYF
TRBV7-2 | CASSLASGQGVSYEQYF
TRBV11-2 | CASSLEGAREGYNEQFF
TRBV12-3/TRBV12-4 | CASSPLGYQETQYF
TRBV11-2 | CASRGVDSGANVLTF
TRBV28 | CASSPHIGHLSGELFF
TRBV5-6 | CASSLSSSPDIQYF
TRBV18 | CASSGIIAYEQYF
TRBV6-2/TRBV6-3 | CASSYVASQTLSGANVLTF
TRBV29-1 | CSVRQGRGNEQFF
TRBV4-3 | CASSQDPRGSATGDTQYF
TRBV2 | CAIYPDNSYEQYF
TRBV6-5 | CASSYSPGQGTQYF
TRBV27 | CASSLTRRGPDTQYF
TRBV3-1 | CASSQQNTGELFF
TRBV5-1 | CASRPGTGVTPGSSGANVLTF
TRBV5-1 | CASTGSGWDTEAFF
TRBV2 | CASNKGQGYGYTF
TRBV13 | CASSPELDRGTTDTQYF
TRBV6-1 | CASSAGQAGTYEQFF
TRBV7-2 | CASSLVAVYNEQFF
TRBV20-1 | CSARRGGADTEAFF
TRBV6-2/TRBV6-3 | CASISLLGRRSYEQYF
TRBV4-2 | CASSPTDLGRGKVEAFF
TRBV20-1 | CSASGAGSTDTQYF
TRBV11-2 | CASSPTRGYWTQYF
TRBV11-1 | CASSPYWGLAGNTGELFF
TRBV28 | CASSYLALRSRARADTQYF
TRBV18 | CASSPPAGANTGELFF
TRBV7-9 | CASSPMAFGGSETQYF
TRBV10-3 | CAVGRTSSYEQYF